This T cell receptor beta chain is from a study of T cells after yellow fever vaccination. Study in general: Fractions containing few cells were prepared with SMART-Seq v4 Ultra Low Input.

The CDR3 spans 13 residues. Germline V lookup: CDR1 DFQATT, CDR2 SNEGSKA (reference sequence). Deletions cut 6 bases from V and 4 bases from J, with 15 bases between. This clonotype has at least ten counts. What it binds is unknown. The study, taken as a whole, reports: Clones from primary vaccination mostly reappeared after the booster (over 95% CD4, roughly 87% CD8). Clonotypes found in both CD4 and CD8 compartments made up a small share. Compared with primary, the secondary response was weaker and peaked at day 5, not 15.

TCRdb processed the 5' RACE reads anew with MiXCR; each CDR3 protein has one entry. This sample has around 250,000 distinct CDR3 sequences, with around 5.3% found just once. The sequences come from CD4+ T cells sorted from PBMCs, collected on the day of the yellow fever booster vaccination. The chain uses TRBV20-1 and TRBJ1-1; D might be TRBD1 (5 bases). The TCR was taken from a man aged 18 to 29 who received the YFV17D yellow fever vaccine. Here the CDR3 reads CSAAMGQGTEAFF. The CDR3 DNA reads TGCAGTGCCGCAATGGGCCAGGGCACTGAAGCTTTCTTT.